The clone carrying this T cell receptor beta chain has just a few counts. Its antigen is unknown. The table came from immunoSEQ multiplex PCR; TCRdb's copy has only in-frame clones and leaves some out. This table has tens of thousands of clones, around 85% appearing once. V was shortened by 4 bases and J by 6 bases, with 12 bases between the two germline ends. This CDR3 spans 13 amino acids. Per the germline V gene, CDR1 is SGHTA and CDR2 is FQGNSA. The sample comes from a study of T cell responses to AZD1222 COVID-19 vaccine. The study, taken as a whole, reports: The study reported that nearly half of spike-specific TCRs target unmutated variant regions. Across spike, vaccine-associated CD4 TCRs were found, dominant at 160-218 and 743-854.

The chain combines TRBV7-2 with TRBJ1-1; D remains unclear. The TCR originated in an adult who received the AZD1222 COVID-19 vaccine. Sequenced here: peripheral blood, sampled 28 days after the second AZD1222 dose. The CDR3 spells CASSWSDGAEAFF. In DNA form, the CDR3 reads TGTGCCAGCAGCTGGTCGGACGGTGCTGAAGCTTTCTTT.